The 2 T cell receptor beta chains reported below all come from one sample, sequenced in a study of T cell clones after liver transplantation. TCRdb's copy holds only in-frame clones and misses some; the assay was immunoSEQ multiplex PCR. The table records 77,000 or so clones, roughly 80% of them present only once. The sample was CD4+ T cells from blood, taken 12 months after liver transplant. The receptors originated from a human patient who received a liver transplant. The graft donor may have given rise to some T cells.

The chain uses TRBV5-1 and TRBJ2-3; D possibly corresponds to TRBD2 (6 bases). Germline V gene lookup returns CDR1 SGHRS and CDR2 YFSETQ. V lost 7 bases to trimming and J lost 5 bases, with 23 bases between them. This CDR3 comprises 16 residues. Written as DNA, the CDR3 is TGCGCCAGCGTACCAGGTCGGGGGTCGGGCGGAGATACGCAGTATTTT. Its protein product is CASVPGRGSGGDTQYF.

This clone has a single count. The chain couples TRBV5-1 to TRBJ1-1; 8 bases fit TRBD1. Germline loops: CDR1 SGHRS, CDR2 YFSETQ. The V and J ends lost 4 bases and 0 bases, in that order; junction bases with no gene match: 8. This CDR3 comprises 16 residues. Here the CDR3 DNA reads TGCGCCAGCAGCCTACTCCCGACAGGGGTGAACACTGAAGCTTTCTTT. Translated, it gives CASSLLPTGVNTEAFF.